One and the same sample provided the 9 T cell receptor delta chains below, sequenced in a study of gamma-delta T cells after stem cell transplantation. TCRdb applied CATT to the RT-PCR reads for clone calling. The sample holds approximately 1,300 delta-chain clones, 2.5% to 3.5% seen once. The sample comprised gamma-delta T cells. These receptors were taken from a human donor. It is not recorded whose cells these are; they may come from a transplant donor.

As for this clone: A far larger clone is just one base off, so this is likely a read error. This CDR3 is also generated by other DNA sequences in the sample. The chain has TRDV2 and TRDJ1, with 11 bases that match TRDD3. This CDR3 has 18 amino acids. Germline assignment: CDR1 GEAIGNYY and CDR2 EKD. V dropped 3 bases and J dropped 0; count of bases not matched to a gene: 11. CDR3 sequence (DNA): TGTGCCTGTGACGCACTACTGGGGGATAGGATGTACACCGATAAACTCATCTTT. Protein: CACDALLGDRMYTDKLIF.

The chain employs TRDV2 and TRDJ1; no clear D gene. Germline loops: CDR1 GEAIGNYY, CDR2 EKD. With 0 bases removed from V and 4 bases from J, the gap between germline ends came to 8 bases. The CDR3 loop spans 13 amino acids. The CDR3 here is CACDTLSGDKLIF. The CDR3 DNA reads TGTGCCTGTGACACCCTTTCCGGCGATAAACTCATCTTT.

This clone was observed a few times. This sequence may be a read error, since a much larger clone differs from it by one base. The chain couples TRDV2 to TRDJ1; 9 bases are a match to TRDD3. CDR3 size: 20 residues. In germline, CDR1 is GEAIGNYY, CDR2 EKD. With V trimmed by 0 bases and J by 0 bases, 16 bases remained unmatched. The chain's CDR3 is CACDTVRLLGEPRNTDKLIF. The CDR3 region has the DNA TGTGCCTGTGACACCGTTCGTCTACTGGGGGAACCCAGAAACACCGATAAACTCATCTTT.

This clone was recorded a few times. The TCRdb record carries a much larger clone's protein, which differs from this DNA's translation at residue 19; a read error is the likely cause, and the protein listed here is the DNA translation. The chain recombines TRDV2 with TRDJ1; 11 bases line up with TRDD3. This CDR3 comprises 22 residues. CDR1 and CDR2 from the germline V gene are GEAIGNYY and EKD. The DNA for the CDR3 is TGTGCCTGTGACACCCTTCCTGCTCCCATAGGGGCTGGGGGATACCCGGCCGATAGACTCATCTTT. Translation gives CACDTLPAPIGAGGYPADRLIF.

This clone was seen a single time. One base separates it from a far larger clone, so it is likely a read error. The V and J genes are TRDV2 and TRDJ1; 10 nucleotides line up with TRDD3. Losses at the gene ends were 0 bases for V and 0 bases for J; bases not matched to a gene: 27. Germline V gene data show CDR1 as GEAIGNYY and CDR2 as EKD. The CDR3 is 24 residues long. The CDR3 DNA follows: TGTGCCTGTGACACCATTCACCTCAGCCCACACCTGGGGGATATTCTCAAGTACACCGATAAACTCATCTTT. Translating gives CACDTIHLSPHLGDILKYTDKLIF.

This clone appeared a few times. One junction end disagrees with the germline gene, perhaps due to a read error. The chain has TRDV2 and TRDJ1, with 7 nucleotides matching TRDD3. CDR1 is GEAIGNYY, CDR2 EKD, per germline. This CDR3 has 17 residues. In DNA, the CDR3 is TGTGCCTGTGACCCTATTGGGGGAACTTCGCACACCGAAAAACTCATCTTT. Translation gives CACDPIGGTSHTEKLIF.

In the case of this clone: The protein held in TCRdb is that of a much larger clone and does not match this DNA's translation at residue 5, likely because of a read error; the protein shown is translated from the DNA. This sequence joins TRDV2 and TRDJ1; D perhaps matches TRDD3 (6 bases). Germline V gene data show CDR1 as GEAIGNYY and CDR2 as EKD. Trimming cost V 3 bases and J 0 bases, with 13 bases left between them. The CDR3 extends over 15 amino acids. The CDR3, as DNA: TGTGCCTGTGACGCCGTTGGGGGCTACACCGATAAACTCATCTTT. It codes for CACDAVGGYTDKLIF.

Only a few counts were recorded for this clone. It is likely a read error: a sequence one base away is far more abundant. It is unclear where the CDR3 begins or ends on the DNA, so no DNA is shown, and the CDR3 is as TCRdb lists it. The chain joins TRDV2 to TRDJ1; the table's D call TRDD3 went unverified against the DNA. Germline V gives CDR1 GEAIGNYY, CDR2 EKD. From its first to its last residue, the CDR3 has 18 amino acids. The CDR3 spells CACDTVGWGILEADKLIF.

On this clone itself: With only one base between it and a far larger clone, this is likely a read error. The sample contains more than one DNA sequence encoding this CDR3. This chain joins TRDV2 and TRDJ1, with 8 bases matching TRDD3. V lost 6 bases and J lost 3; bases outside the gene matches: 17. CDR1 and CDR2 from the germline V gene are GEAIGNYY and EKD. CDR3 length equals 17 residues. The CDR3 nucleotides read TGTGCCTGTAACCCCTTGGGGGATTGGCCGGTGGCCGATAAACTCATCTTT. Translated: CACNPLGDWPVADKLIF.